Below, 14 T cell receptor beta chains from the same sample are listed, as sequenced in a study of blood T cells in healthy people across ages. Then a second PCR, running about 6 to 12 cycles, was carried out with a sample-barcoded 5' primer and a J-beta primer mix. Each CDR3 protein gets one entry after TCRdb re-called the 5' RACE reads with MiXCR. The table shows over 600,000 distinct CDR3 sequences, with approximately 40% occurring only once. Sequenced: blood. The receptors shown here come from a man older than 75 in good health.

V is TRBV3-1 and J is TRBJ1-1; D ambiguous. This CDR3 comprises 11 residues. Germline lookup yields CDR1 LGHDT and CDR2 YNNKEL (reference sequence). Trimming removed 2 bases from V and 6 bases from J, with 4 bases in between. CDR3 sequence: CASSQQAEAFF. DNA for the CDR3: TGTGCCAGCAGCCAACAAGCTGAAGCTTTCTTT.

This chain links TRBV6-2 or TRBV6-3 with TRBJ2-1; 12 nucleotides match TRBD2. This CDR3 region has 14 residues. The germline V gene has CDR1 MNHEY and CDR2 SVGEGT. Trimming took 8 bases from V and 6 from J; bases not matched to a gene: 5. DNA of the CDR3: TGTGCCAGCGGTCTAGCGGGAGGGTTCAATGAGCAGTTCTTC. Its translation: CASGLAGGFNEQFF.

This clonotype was found a few times. This may come from a read error, since a much larger clone is one base off. The chain recombines TRBV7-9 with TRBJ2-5; unclear D gene. The germline V gene has CDR1 SEHNR and CDR2 FQNEAQ (reference sequence). CDR3 size: 14 residues. Trimming shortened V by 5 bases and J by 5 bases, and 15 bases separated the two germline ends. CDR3 nucleotide sequence: TGTGCCAGCAGCGTAGATCCCGGCCGGGAGACCCAGTACTTC. Its protein product is CASSVDPGRETQYF.

This clonotype appeared once. One base away lies a much larger clone, so this may be a sequencing read error. V is TRBV2 and J is TRBJ2-4; D possibly corresponds to TRBD1 (6 bases). The CDR3 covers 16 residues. The ends were cut back, 1 base at V and 13 bases at J, with 23 bases in the middle. From germline, CDR1 is SNHLY and CDR2 FYNNEI. DNA for the CDR3: TGTGCCAGCAGTGAAGGGACAGAGGCCTCCTACAATGAGCAGTACTTC. It codes for CASSEGTEASYNEQYF.

Concerning this clonotype: One junction end does not reproduce the germline sequence, and a read error may be involved. In DNA form, the CDR3 reads TGCGCCAGCAGCTTGACAGGGGATAATTCACCCCCCCACTTT. Translation: CASSLTGDNSPPHF. The J gene is TRBJ1-6, the V gene TRBV5-1; 7 nucleotides line up with TRBD1. Germline V gene lookup returns CDR1 SGHRS and CDR2 YFSETQ. The CDR3 is made up of 14 amino acids.

This clonotype was counted only a few times. V is TRBV20-1 and J is TRBJ2-3; TRBD2 matches at 11 bases. Trimming cost V 6 bases and J 5 bases; bases outside gene matches: 16. The CDR3 spans 17 residues. Germline CDR1 and CDR2: DFQATT and SNEGSKA (reference sequence). Written as DNA, the CDR3 is TGCAGTGCGCCTACTAGCGGGAGCCCCCGGTCAGGAGATACGCAGTATTTT. This codes for CSAPTSGSPRSGDTQYF.

The V call is TRBV5-6, the J call TRBJ2-3, with TRBD2 identical over 13 bases. Germline lookup yields CDR1 SGHDT and CDR2 YYEEEE. This CDR3 is 16 amino acids long. The V gene end was trimmed by 4 bases and the J gene end by 4 bases; junction bases not matched to a gene: 6. In DNA, the CDR3 is TGTGCCAGCAGCCAAACGACTAGCGGGAGGCCAGATACGCAGTATTTT. It yields the protein CASSQTTSGRPDTQYF.

V and J are TRBV28 and TRBJ2-5; 9 positions match TRBD2. Per germline, CDR1 MDHEN and CDR2 SYDVKM. The V and J ends lost 6 bases and 11 bases, in that order; junction bases with no gene match: 16. The CDR3 covers 15 residues. The CDR3 DNA sequence: TGTGCCAGCAGCTCAAGCGGGAGGAAGGGGAGTGAGCAGTACTTC. Residues: CASSSSGRKGSEQYF.

V is TRBV12-3 or TRBV12-4 and J is TRBJ1-4; no reliable D call. The CDR3 is 11 residues long. Between the trimmed V and J ends, which lost 6 bases and 8 bases, there was a span of 7 bases. CDR3 sequence: CASRDREKLFF. CDR3 nucleotides: TGTGCCAGCAGGGACCGGGAAAAACTGTTTTTT.

The CDR3 DNA is TGCAGTGCTACAGTTGAGGGGAAAGAATCTTCACCCCTCCACTTT. Translating gives CSATVEGKESSPLHF. This chain uses TRBV20-1 with TRBJ1-6; D possibly corresponds to TRBD1 (5 bases). This CDR3 comprises 15 residues. Trimming cost V 4 bases and J 9 bases, with 19 bases left between them. Germline V gene sequence: CDR1 DFQATT, CDR2 SNEGSKA (reference sequence).

The chain recombines TRBV20-1 with TRBJ2-1, with 15 bases fitting TRBD2. Germline trimming cut 5 bases from V and 6 bases from J; bases unmatched to any gene: 8. Germline assignment: CDR1 DFQATT and CDR2 SNEGSKA (reference sequence). CDR3 length: 16 amino acids. This CDR3 is CSARRRTSGRVNEQFF. CDR3 DNA sequence: TGCAGTGCTCGTCGTAGGACTAGCGGGAGGGTCAATGAGCAGTTCTTC.

In its sample, this clonotype was seen a few times. The chain recombines TRBV29-1 with TRBJ2-7, with TRBD1 identical over 7 bases. CDR1 and CDR2 from the germline V gene are SQVTM and ANQGSEA. This CDR3 is 12 amino acids long. The junction had 2 bases not matched to a gene; V was cut back by 4 bases and J by 2 bases. CDR3 amino acids: CSVGTGAYEQYF. As DNA, the CDR3 is TGCAGCGTTGGAACAGGGGCCTACGAGCAGTACTTC.

The chain recombines TRBV9 with TRBJ1-1; D not resolved. The CDR3 runs to 12 residues. Germline-derived CDR1 and CDR2 are SGDLS and YYNGEE. V was clipped by 4 bases and J by 5 bases, with 9 bases between them. CDR3 protein: CASSQIETEAFF. CDR3 DNA: TGTGCCAGCAGCCAGATCGAAACTGAAGCTTTCTTT.

The chain has TRBV20-1 and TRBJ2-3; D call uncertain. Germline values: CDR1 DFQATT, CDR2 SNEGSKA (reference sequence). The CDR3 extends over 11 amino acids. The germline V and J ends were trimmed by 3 bases and 7 bases, with 8 bases remaining between them. The CDR3 DNA reads as TGCAGTGCTAGTATAAGAAATACGCAGTATTTT. This codes for CSASIRNTQYF.